This is a list of T cell receptor beta chains from one sample in a study of tumor and adjacent non-tumor tissue in lung cancer. TCRdb itself ran the multiplex PCR reads through MiXCR, one entry per CDR3 protein. The data hold about 86,000 distinct CDR3 sequences, with around 76% observed a single time. The source material was distant non-tumor lung tissue. These receptors all come from a woman aged 50 to 60 with non-small cell lung cancer. Both conserved end residues are part of each CDR3. The D gene is left open where the match is weak. Only part of the rows carry a size: once, few, many, or a class if the clone is expanded.

clone size	D gene	V gene	J gene	CDR3 DNA	CDR3 protein
NA	TRBD2	TRBV6-5	TRBJ2-7	TGTGCCAGCATTCGTGCTATGACTAGCGGGGTTCCCTACGAGCAGTACTTC	CASIRAMTSGVPYEQYF
NA	NA	TRBV11-2	TRBJ1-6	TGTGCCAGCAGCTTAAAGGCGCATTCACTCCTCCACTTT	CASSLKAHSLLHF
NA	TRBD1	TRBV6-2/TRBV6-3	TRBJ1-1	TGTGTCAGCAGTTACGCCACAGGGGGCATCGAAACTGAAGTTTTCTTT	CVSSYATGGIETEVFF
NA	TRBD2	TRBV6-2/TRBV6-3	TRBJ2-7	TGTGCCTGCAGTTCAGCGGGAGATTCCTACGAGCAGTATTTC	CACSSAGDSYEQYF
NA	NA	TRBV12-3/TRBV12-4	TRBJ2-5	TGTGCAAGCAGTCCTACCTCAAGCGTCCAGGGGACCCAGTACTTC	CASSPTSSVQGTQYF
NA	NA	TRBV11-1	TRBJ2-1	TGTGCCAGCAGCCCGACTCCTTCGACGGGCGATGAACAGAACTTC	CASSPTPSTGDEQNF
NA	NA	TRBV9	TRBJ1-3	TGTGCCAGCAGCGTAGCCAGGAACGGAAACACCATATATTTT	CASSVARNGNTIYF
NA	NA	TRBV2	TRBJ2-1	TGTGCCAGCACCTTTCATCAGGCCTTTGAGCAGTTCTTC	CASTFHQAFEQFF
NA	NA	TRBV7-2	TRBJ2-5	TGTGCCAGCAGCTTAAGGGAAATTGGACAAGAGACCCAGTACTTC	CASSLREIGQETQYF
NA	NA	TRBV6-2/TRBV6-3	TRBJ1-2	TGTGTCAGCAGGCGAGCAGACAGTGCAAAATATGGCTACACCTTC	CVSRRADSAKYGYTF
few	NA	TRBV6-1	TRBJ2-2	TGTGCCAGCAATGTTGGTGGGAACACCGGGGAGCTGTTTTTC	CASNVGGNTGELFF
NA	NA	TRBV11-2	TRBJ2-1	TGTGCAAGCAACTTAGAGGCGGGACAGAGTATGAATGAGCAGTTCTTC	CASNLEAGQSMNEQFF
NA	NA	TRBV4-1	TRBJ1-1	TGCCCCAGCAGCCAAGTCCGGACTGTTGACACTGAAGCTTTTTTT	CPSSQVRTVDTEAFF
NA	TRBD2	TRBV4-2	TRBJ2-1	TGTGCCAGCAGCCCCCAGCGGGAGACTTACAGTGAGCTGTTCTTC	CASSPQRETYSELFF
many	NA	TRBV10-3	TRBJ1-1	TGTGCCAGCTGCTCACAGGGGAACACTGAAGCTTTCTTT	CASCSQGNTEAFF
NA	NA	TRBV5-4	TRBJ1-2	TGTGCCAACAGCATCGGTGGAAACTATGGCTACACGTTC	CANSIGGNYGYTF
NA	NA	TRBV7-9	TRBJ2-2	TGTGCCAACCACGACCTAAACAGGGCGCCTGCCACCGGGGAGCTGTTTTTT	CANHDLNRAPATGELFF
NA	TRBD2	TRBV29-1	TRBJ2-1	TGCAGGGTTGAAGATCCTCAGCGGGAGAGTTACAATGAGCAGTTCTTC	CRVEDPQRESYNEQFF
once	TRBD2	TRBV6-6	TRBJ2-3	TGCGCCAGCAGTCTACTTCTATCCGGGACTAGCGGGACAAATATGCAGTATTTT	CASSLLLSGTSGTNMQYF
NA	TRBD2	TRBV29-1	TRBJ2-1	TGCAGCGTTGAAGGGTTCAGCGGGGTAACTTCTTACAATGAGCAGTTCTTC	CSVEGFSGVTSYNEQFF
NA	NA	TRBV10-3	TRBJ2-1	TGTGCCATCAATGAGGACCGGGACCCCCTCCCGTTCTTC	CAINEDRDPLPFF
NA	TRBD1	TRBV24-1	TRBJ2-3	TGTGCCACCAGTGACTCCGGACAGGATAGCACAGATACACAGTATTTT	CATSDSGQDSTDTQYF
NA	NA	TRBV6-1	TRBJ2-2	TGTGCCAGCAGTGTCCGGGCGCAGAGAGGTAGTGCCGGGGAGCTGTTTTTT	CASSVRAQRGSAGELFF
NA	NA	TRBV12-3/TRBV12-4	TRBJ2-5	TGTGCCAGCAGTTGGGGGCGGGAGAGCCAATACTTC	CASSWGRESQYF
medium-sized	NA	TRBV4-1	TRBJ1-4	TGCGCCAGCAGCGAAGCCGGGAAAAATGAAAAACTGTTTTTT	CASSEAGKNEKLFF
NA	NA	TRBV11-2	TRBJ1-3	TGTGCCAGCAGTTTAGGAGGTGGAGGCACCATATATTTT	CASSLGGGGTIYF
NA	NA	TRBV20-1	TRBJ2-5	TGCAGTGCTAGTGATAGCACAGGGTCACTGGAGACCCAGCACTTC	CSASDSTGSLETQHF
few	NA	TRBV6-6	TRBJ2-3	TGTGCCGGCACCGTTGACAGAACCACAGATACGCAGTATTTT	CAGTVDRTTDTQYF
many	NA	TRBV5-6	TRBJ2-3	TGTGCCAGCAGCTTGAAAGGGCCGACAGATACGCAGTATTTT	CASSLKGPTDTQYF
once	NA	TRBV4-1	TRBJ2-7	TGCGCCATTAGCCAAGAAGGGGCGGGAAGCGGAGAGCAGTACTTC	CAISQEGAGSGEQYF
few	NA	TRBV29-1	TRBJ2-1	TGTAGCGTCCCCCGGGCTACGAACAATGAGCAGCTCTTC	CSVPRATNNEQLF
few	TRBD2	TRBV20-1	TRBJ2-1	TGCAGTACTAGTGAACTAGCGGGAGGGAGAGAGCAGTTCTTC	CSTSELAGGREQFF
once	TRBD1	TRBV5-1	TRBJ2-3	TGCGCCAGCAGCTACGGACAGGGAGGCACCGCAGATAGGCAGTATTTC	CASSYGQGGTADRQYF
NA	NA	TRBV6-1	TRBJ2-1	TGTGCCAGCAGTGAAACCGCGGAGAACTCCTACAATGAGCAATTCTTC	CASSETAENSYNEQFF
once	TRBD1	TRBV6-5	TRBJ1-4	TGTGCAAGCTGCCATCTTAATCGAGGGGGCTCTAATGAAAAACTGTTTTTT	CASCHLNRGGSNEKLFF
NA	NA	TRBV6-1	TRBJ1-5	TGTGCCGGCAGTGTAGGGGGATCCGGCAATCAGCCCCAGCATTTT	CAGSVGGSGNQPQHF
NA	NA	TRBV5-1	TRBJ2-6	TGCGCCTGCAGCCAGGCGGGCCGGAAACCATTCTCTGGGGCCAACGTCCTGACTTTC	CACSQAGRKPFSGANVLTF
once	NA	TRBV29-1	TRBJ2-5	TGCAGCGGGGGTGGAACCGGGGAGACCCAATACTTC	CSGGGTGETQYF
NA	TRBD1	TRBV6-6	TRBJ1-5	TGTGACAGCACTCGAGGGGGCTCAAGCAATCAGCCCCAGCATTTT	CDSTRGGSSNQPQHF
many	TRBD2	TRBV28	TRBJ2-1	TGTGCCAGCGAGTTAACTAGCGGGAGTTACAATGAGCAGTTCTTC	CASELTSGSYNEQFF
NA	NA	TRBV4-1	TRBJ2-7	TGCGCCAGCAGTCAAAGGGGACCGCTGGACCACGAGCAGTACTTC	CASSQRGPLDHEQYF
NA	NA	TRBV6-2/TRBV6-3	TRBJ2-7	TGTGCCAGCCGGGGGTGGGGGCCAAGCTACGAGCAGTACTTC	CASRGWGPSYEQYF
NA	NA	TRBV6-2/TRBV6-3	TRBJ2-2	TGTGCCAGCAACCCAGATACCTGGGAGCTGTTTTTT	CASNPDTWELFF
NA	TRBD2	TRBV10-1	TRBJ2-3	TGCGCCAGCAGCCAGATAAGTGATAGGCCCCTAGCGGGGGATGATACGCAGTATTTT	CASSQISDRPLAGDDTQYF
many	TRBD2	TRBV14	TRBJ2-2	TGTGCCAGCAGCCAGGAGGGACTAGCGGAGGTTACCGGGGAGCTGTTTTTT	CASSQEGLAEVTGELFF
NA	NA	TRBV11-2	TRBJ2-7	TGTGTCAGCTGCTTAGGGGCTTACGAGCAGTGCTTC	CVSCLGAYEQCF
many	NA	TRBV28	TRBJ2-1	TGTGCCAGCACCACCGGGGGTGAGCAGTTCTTC	CASTTGGEQFF
few	NA	TRBV7-8	TRBJ1-5	TGCGCCAGCAGCTTAGTAGGGGGAGGCGATCAGCCCCAGCATTTT	CASSLVGGGDQPQHF